This T cell receptor (beta chain) was identified during a study of T cells in Graves' hyperthyroidism and ophthalmopathy. Study observations and caveats: Ophthalmopathy was distinguished from stable hyperthyroidism by 13 V-J signatures.

The TCR beta CDR3 regions underwent amplification using RNA transcripts as the source. The primer set for the first-round RT-PCR of the TCR CDR3 was HTBI. Each CDR3 protein gets one entry after TCRdb re-called the multiplex PCR reads with MiXCR. The sample has around 400,000 distinct CDR3 sequences, about 25% seen once. V was shortened by 8 bases and J by 1 base, with 5 bases between the two germline ends. CDR1 and CDR2 (germline): MDHEN, SYDVKM. The CDR3 sequence is 11 residues long. The sample holds a few counts of this clonotype. What it binds is unknown. Material: blood. The clonotype comes from a man aged 50-60 years with Graves' hyperthyroidism. This sequence joins TRBV28 and TRBJ1-2; D ambiguous. Written as DNA, the CDR3 is TGTGCCAGCCTGGATAACTATGGCTACACCTTC. Translated, it gives CASLDNYGYTF.